This TCR beta chain is drawn from a study of technical replicates of blood from a handful of donors. The CDR3 sequence is 14 residues long. V was cut by 2 bases and J by 3 bases, with 12 bases left in between. Germline V CDR1 and CDR2: SGHNT, YYREEE (reference sequence). This table comes from immunoSEQ multiplex PCR, and its TCRdb copy is limited to in-frame clones, with some not included. Among about 62,000 clones listed, 89% were seen once. The sequencing input was PBMCs. The chain links TRBV5-4 to TRBJ2-7; tentatively, D is TRBD2 (5 bases). This clonotype was sampled from a human donor in good health. Some clones in this sample may be carry-over from other donors' samples. CDR3 nucleotide sequence: TGTGCCAGCAGCTTCCGGACCGGGAACTACGAGCAGTACTTC. Translated: CASSFRTGNYEQYF.